Listed here is a single T cell receptor beta chain. What antigen it recognizes has not been identified. No base qualities exist here, and no much larger clone lies one base off it. The data derive from a study of control samples from healthy donors and cancer patients (dated by TCRdb to between 2020 and 2021). Libraries were made using the immunoSEQ multiplex PCR assay. This is the immuneACCESS table as TCRdb keeps it, with only in-frame sequences that have V and J called. A part of the clones is gone; compared with another copy, unresolved V genes explain less than half, and the rest is unexplained. This sample has under 200,000 clones in its table, and approximately 94% of those were observed once. The ten largest clones represent about 14% of the sample. Via the germline V gene, CDR1 is LGHNA and CDR2 YNFKEQ. Relative to germline, V is 1 base shorter and J is 6 bases shorter, with 15 bases between their ends. Spanning cysteine to phenylalanine, the CDR3 consists of 15 amino acids. The entry retains the CDR3 DNA only, 45 bases that are in frame from base 1.

The chain employs TRBV4-2 and TRBJ1-1; TRBD1 is a weak D gene call, 5 bases matching. The sequence was obtained from a man in his 60s with colorectal cancer. Specimen: PBMCs. The sequenced DNA: TGTGCCAGCAGCCAAGGAATGGCAGGGACCCCTGAAGCTTTCTTT. Its coded protein is CASSQGMAGTPEAFF.